Listed below are T cell receptor beta chains from one sample, sequenced in a study of blood T cell repertoires in COVID-19. Generated by immunoSEQ multiplex PCR, the TCRdb table keeps only in-frame clones and is missing some. The repertoire holds fewer than 250,000 clones, with around four fifths as singletons. Specimen: peripheral blood. The receptors here all came from a man aged 25-40 years with active or convalescent COVID-19. Both conserved end residues are part of each CDR3. The order of the fields is V gene, CDR3 protein.

v_gene: TRBV6-5
CDR3aa: CASSYTGQGAGYTF

v_gene: TRBV28
CDR3aa: CASSFPWHF

v_gene: TRBV30
CDR3aa: CALFVGYGYTF

v_gene: TRBV7-2
CDR3aa: CASSLGGGEQYF

v_gene: TRBV19
CDR3aa: CASSKAERETQYF

v_gene: TRBV28
CDR3aa: CASSDRGYGYTF

v_gene: TRBV28
CDR3aa: CASSGSDTANANYGYTF

v_gene: TRBV18
CDR3aa: CASSQAGSLWTEAFF

v_gene: TRBV19
CDR3aa: CASSHIQISYNSPLHF

v_gene: TRBV4-1
CDR3aa: CASSHLPGLNNEQFF

v_gene: TRBV11-2
CDR3aa: CASSNRGSKGTGELFF

v_gene: TRBV2
CDR3aa: CASTNPGGTGEDYGYTF

v_gene: TRBV12-3/TRBV12-4
CDR3aa: CASSLASGNPQHF

v_gene: TRBV24-1
CDR3aa: CATSDSRGRQETQYF

v_gene: TRBV11-3
CDR3aa: CASSLGGGPGNTIYF

v_gene: TRBV4-1
CDR3aa: CASSQGAGVGSGNTIYF